Shown below are 11 T cell receptor beta chains from a single sample sequenced in a study of memory B cells and T cells in multiple sclerosis (dated 2018 in TCRdb). After stimulus-free culture of CFSE-labeled PBMCs, the autoproliferating (CFSEdim) and non-proliferating (CFSEhi) T cell fractions were sequenced separately. A total of about 4.9x10^7 CFSE-labeled PBMCs were cultured for 7 days without stimulus, and replicate wells were then pooled. The library was obtained by the immunoSEQ multiplex PCR assay. The clones in this table, taken by TCRdb from immuneACCESS, are in-frame only. Not every clone is retained; where verified, under half of the shortfall comes from an unresolved V gene, and the cause of the rest is unknown. In this sample the table shows about 32,000 clones, about 83% of which occur a single time. The ten top clones hold roughly 2.5% of the sample. Their antigens are not known. Source material: PBMCs from blood kept in culture. The source of these receptors is a human donor with multiple sclerosis.

This chain uses TRBV7-9 with TRBJ1-3; 8 bases line up with TRBD1. With 1 base clipped from V and 0 bases from J, the junction kept 5 bases outside the gene matches. This CDR3 is 17 amino acids long. The germline V gene has CDR1 SEHNR and CDR2 FQNEAQ (reference sequence). CDR3 sequence reads: CASSLGTGKDSGNTIYF. In DNA, the CDR3 is TGTGCCAGCAGCTTAGGGACAGGGAAGGACTCTGGAAACACCATATATTTT.

The CDR3, as DNA: TGTGCCAGCAGCCCGGGACAGGGCTCCTACGAGCAGTACTTC. Translated: CASSPGQGSYEQYF. The chain couples TRBV5-6 to TRBJ2-7, with 9 bases that match TRBD1. Germline CDR1 is SGHDT and CDR2 is YYEEEE. The CDR3 extends over 14 amino acids. V dropped 4 bases and J dropped 0; count of bases not matched to a gene: 2.

The chain has TRBV5-4 and TRBJ2-2; D unclear. Germline assignment: CDR1 SGHNT and CDR2 YYREEE (reference sequence). V shed 0 bases and J shed 4 bases, with 13 bases lying between them. CDR3 length: 16 amino acids. In DNA, the CDR3 is TGTGCCAGCAGCTTGGCCGCAGGTATTAGCACCGGGGAGCTGTTTTTT. Residues: CASSLAAGISTGELFF.

The chain joins TRBV28 to TRBJ2-1; 10 bases line up with TRBD1. CDR3 length: 15 residues. CDR1 is MDHEN, CDR2 SYDVKM, per germline. Trimming at V came to 2 bases and at J to 9 bases, leaving 7 bases not matched to a gene. As DNA, the CDR3 is TGTGCCAGCAGTTTAACCGGACAGGGGGGTGGTGAGCAGTTCTTC. Protein: CASSLTGQGGGEQFF.

This clone was counted once. This chain links TRBV27 with TRBJ2-1, with 7 bases lining up with TRBD2. This CDR3 contains 16 residues. Unmatched junction bases numbered 8, after V lost 6 bases and J lost 0 bases. From germline, CDR1 is MNHEY and CDR2 SMNVEV (reference sequence). CDR3 residues: CASRRKRGSSYNEQFF. In DNA form, the CDR3 reads TGTGCCAGCAGGCGTAAGCGGGGAAGCTCCTACAATGAGCAGTTCTTC.

This rearrangement joins TRBV4-1 to TRBJ2-3, with 7 bases aligning to TRBD2. The CDR3 spans 17 residues. The junction had 13 bases not matched to a gene; V was cut back by 1 base and J by 6 bases. The V gene's germline CDR1 is MGHRA and CDR2 YSYEKL. The CDR3 nucleotides are TGCGCCAGCAGCCAAGCGGCAGGGAGGGCCAATTCGGATACGCAGTATTTT. Amino acid sequence: CASSQAAGRANSDTQYF.

V gene TRBV9 combines with J gene TRBJ1-3, with D maybe TRBD1 (6 bases). The V gene's germline CDR1 is SGDLS and CDR2 YYNGEE. The germline V and J ends were trimmed by 3 bases and 2 bases, with 18 bases remaining between them. The CDR3 is 17 residues long. Written as DNA, the CDR3 is TGTGCCAGCAGCGCCCGTGCGGCCCACAGGGCTGGAAACACCATATATTTT. Translation gives CASSARAAHRAGNTIYF.

V is TRBV7-8 and J is TRBJ1-5, with D possibly being TRBD1 (5 bases). CDR3 size: 17 residues. V lost 4 bases and J lost 1, with 17 bases in between. From germline, CDR1 is SGHVS and CDR2 FQNEAQ. In nucleotides, the CDR3 is TGTGCCAGCAGCTCATGGGGAGGGGATAACAGCAATCAGCCCCAGCATTTT. This translates into CASSSWGGDNSNQPQHF.

As concerns this clone: The junction shows a germline mismatch at one end, possibly a read error. This rearrangement joins TRBV6-6 to TRBJ2-7; D gene ambiguous. The CDR3 runs 15 residues. The germline V gene has CDR1 MNHNY and CDR2 SVGAGI (reference sequence). DNA of the CDR3: TGTGCAAGCAGTTACTTTGCGCAGGCGTCGGCCGAGCAGTACTTC. This sequence encodes CASSYFAQASAEQYF.

This clone was counted once. The rearrangement uses TRBV6-1 and TRBJ1-1; D not resolved. CDR1 and CDR2 (germline): MNHNS, SASEGT. V was trimmed by 7 bases and J by 0 bases, leaving 9 bases between them. This CDR3 contains 13 residues. In DNA, the CDR3 is TGTGCCAGCAAGGAAACAGTGAACACTGAAGCTTTCTTT. Its protein is CASKETVNTEAFF.

The chain is built from TRBV25-1 and TRBJ2-7, with TRBD1 identical over 8 bases. CDR1 is MGHDK, CDR2 SYGVNS, per germline. The CDR3 length is 15 residues. With V trimmed by 4 bases and J by 4 bases, 9 bases remained unmatched. The CDR3 sequence: CASSGPTGAKYEQYF. The CDR3 bases are TGTGCCAGCAGTGGCCCGACAGGGGCGAAATACGAGCAGTACTTC.